The next 5 T cell receptor beta chains were all read from a single sample in a study of regulatory T cells in long-lasting Graves disease. Time point here: newly diagnosed GD, antithyroid drugs for less than 3 months. The authors made the TCR library using RNA they extracted from PBMCs. For TCR beta, libraries came from iRepertoire HTBI primers and Arm-PCR of CDR3 regions. TCRdb re-analysed the multiplex PCR reads in MiXCR, keeping a single row per CDR3 protein. Here the sample spans approximately 440,000 distinct CDR3 sequences, roughly 16% being singletons. This sample was also put to use in a study of T cells in Graves' hyperthyroidism and ophthalmopathy.

Sequenced material: peripheral blood mononuclear cells (PBMCs), taken at new diagnosis, from a patient treated with antithyroid drugs. Every receptor here comes from a middle-aged man with Graves disease.

In its sample, this clonotype was seen many times. The chain uses TRBV27 and TRBJ2-7; 7 bases fit TRBD2. Germline V lookup: CDR1 MNHEY, CDR2 SMNVEV (reference sequence). CDR3 length: 14 residues. J gave up 2 bases and V 2 bases, and 3 bases lay outside the gene matches. Here the CDR3 reads CASSLGGEAYEQYF. For the CDR3, the DNA is TGTGCCAGCAGTTTAGGGGGGGAAGCCTACGAGCAGTACTTC.

This clonotype was seen ten or more times. The J gene is TRBJ2-3, the V gene TRBV24-1, with D possibly being TRBD1 (7 bases). Per the germline V gene, CDR1 is KGHDR and CDR2 is SFDVKD. The CDR3 length is 17 residues. The V and J ends lost 5 bases and 0 bases respectively, with 17 bases between them. This chain's CDR3 is CATSVGTVGTSTDTQYF. DNA for the CDR3: TGTGCCACCAGTGTGGGGACAGTTGGGACTAGCACAGATACGCAGTATTTT.

This clonotype was found a few times. The rearrangement uses TRBV30 and TRBJ2-7, with a weak D call TRBD2 (6 bases). The CDR3 sequence is 13 residues long. Trimming left V 6 bases short and J 3 bases short, with 15 bases between. Germline V gives CDR1 GTSNPN, CDR2 SVGIG (reference sequence). CDR3 sequence: CACQPGEVYEQYF. The CDR3 DNA sequence: TGTGCCTGCCAACCGGGGGAGGTCTACGAGCAGTACTTC.

This clonotype showed up many times. At one end the junction does not follow the germline gene, possibly because of a read error. J is TRBJ2-3 and V is TRBV5-1, with D maybe TRBD1 (6 bases). The CDR3 covers 16 residues. CDR1 and CDR2 (germline): SGHRS, YFSETQ. CDR3 sequence reads: CASSLGHRISTDTQYF. CDR3 nucleotides: TGTGCCAGCAGCTTGGGACACAGGATCTCCACAGATACGCAGTATTTT.

This clonotype was detected ten times or more. The J gene is TRBJ1-4, the V gene TRBV20-1, with a tentative D call TRBD1 (5 bases). The V gene lost 0 bases and the J gene lost 0 bases, with 17 bases spanning the gap. The CDR3 consists of 18 residues. Germline V gives CDR1 DFQATT, CDR2 SNEGSKA (reference sequence). CDR3 DNA: TGCAGTGCTAGAGATTACCCAGGGAATAGGGCAACTAATGAAAAACTGTTTTTT. Its protein product is CSARDYPGNRATNEKLFF.